The clone carrying this TCR beta chain was seen only a few times. Antigen: not known. J gave up 2 bases and V 4 bases, and 5 bases lay outside the gene matches. The CDR3 runs to 15 residues. The sample originates from a study of T-cell memory formation after mild COVID-19. General study findings and limits: The appearance of some responding clones in pre-infection memory suggested that cross-reactive memory joined.

TCR alpha and TCR beta cDNA libraries carrying sample barcodes and UMIs came from 5'RACE with constant-segment primers. TCRdb independently ran MiXCR on the 5' RACE reads; one entry per CDR3 protein. The table includes roughly 550,000 distinct CDR3 sequences, 20% detected once. Sequencing was done on a sample of PBMCs or a T cell subset sorted from them (not recorded which). The clonotype comes from an adult woman who had mild COVID-19 (a few samples of this study predate the infection). Cell type and time point are not known. This sequence joins TRBV12-3 or TRBV12-4 and TRBJ2-3; TRBD2 matches at 8 bases. CDR3 protein: CASSSRGRSTDTQYF. For the CDR3, the DNA is TGTGCCAGCAGTTCGCGCGGGAGGTCCACAGATACGCAGTATTTT.